Shown below are 15 T cell receptor beta chains from a single sample sequenced in a study of CD8+CD57+ T cells in acquired aplastic anemia. Previously, flow cytometry had revealed CD8+CD57+ cell expansion in the patients chosen for sequencing. The use of genomic DNA as template underpinned the TCR beta VDJ and CDR3 profiling. Via MiXCR, TCRdb re-called the reads, giving one row per CDR3 protein. The sample has 160,000 or so distinct CDR3 sequences; around half are singletons. Sequences were obtained from sorted CD4+, CD8+, or CD8+CD57+ T cells (not recorded which) from PBMCs. These TCRs come from a human donor with aplastic anemia.

As regards this clonotype: A clone one base away is much larger, so this may be a read error. The chain couples TRBV13 to TRBJ2-3; 8 positions agree with TRBD2. V lost 5 bases, J lost 4 bases, and 11 bases stayed unmatched. Germline V gene data show CDR1 as PRHDT and CDR2 as FYEKMQ (reference sequence). The CDR3 extends over 16 amino acids. DNA of the CDR3: TGTGCCAGCAGCGAACGTTCGGGACTAGTATCAGATACGCAGTATTTT. Its translation: CASSERSGLVSDTQYF.

This clonotype was recorded at least ten times. CDR3 nucleotide sequence: TGTGCCACCAGCACCTTGGGGGCGGGGACCGGGGAGCTGTTTTTT. It is translated as CATSTLGAGTGELFF. The J gene is TRBJ2-2, the V gene TRBV15; D tentatively fits TRBD1 or TRBD2 (6 bases each). Germline V lookup: CDR1 LNHNV, CDR2 YYDKDF (reference sequence). The CDR3 length is 15 residues. V lost 4 bases and J 5 bases, leaving 14 bases between the germline ends.

The rearrangement joins TRBV7-9 to TRBJ2-2; no clear D gene. This CDR3 has 14 residues. CDR1 and CDR2 from the germline V gene are SEHNR and FQNEAQ (reference sequence). The ends were cut back, 6 bases at V and 0 bases at J, with 8 bases in the middle. As DNA, the CDR3 is TGTGCCAGCAGTTTCCTCGCGAACACCGGGGAGCTGTTTTTT. Its translation is CASSFLANTGELFF.

The chain joins TRBV10-3 to TRBJ2-1, with 13 bases that match TRBD2. The germline CDR1 and CDR2 sequences are ENHRY and SYGVKD. V lost 10 bases and J lost 7; bases outside the gene matches: 7. The CDR3 contains 14 residues. DNA of the CDR3: TGTGCCACCTGGACTAGCGGGGGCCAAAATGAGCAGTTCTTC. Translating it yields CATWTSGGQNEQFF.

This clonotype was recorded at least ten times. V usage is TRBV29-1 and J usage is TRBJ2-2, with D hard to call. CDR3 length: 13 residues. Germline loops: CDR1 SQVTM, CDR2 ANQGSEA. V lost 3 bases and J lost 1, with 6 bases in between. In DNA form, the CDR3 reads TGCAGCGTTGATAAGAGGAACACCGGGGAGCTGTTTTTT. This codes for CSVDKRNTGELFF.

The V gene is TRBV30, the J gene TRBJ1-2, with D unclear. V shed 0 bases and J shed 4 bases, with 9 bases lying between them. The CDR3 covers 13 residues. Germline V lookup: CDR1 GTSNPN, CDR2 SVGIG (reference sequence). The CDR3, as DNA: TGTGCCTGGAGTGTCCGGCTGGCCTATGGCTACACCTTC. Its protein product is CAWSVRLAYGYTF. Complete variable domain (other parts from reference TRBV30 and TRBJ1-2): SQTIHQWPATLVQPVGSPLSLECTVEGTSNPNLYWYRQAAGRGLQLLFYSVGIGQISSEVPQNLSASRPQDRQFILSSKKLLLSDSGFYLCAWSVRLAYGYTFGSGTRLTVV.

The CDR3 DNA is TGTGCCAGCAGTACGGGACAGGGGGCCTTCAATGAGCAGTTCTTC. It translates to CASSTGQGAFNEQFF. The chain has TRBV25-1 and TRBJ2-1, with TRBD1 identical over 12 bases. This CDR3 is built from 15 residues. Germline lookup yields CDR1 MGHDK and CDR2 SYGVNS. The trim removed 5 bases at V and 6 bases at J, leaving 5 bases unmatched.

The table lists this clonotype with many counts. This chain uses TRBV11-1 with TRBJ2-3, with D perhaps TRBD2 (5 bases). Germline V lookup: CDR1 SGHAT, CDR2 FQDESV (reference sequence). CDR3 length: 15 amino acids. The V and J ends lost 1 base and 0 bases respectively, with 8 bases between them. CDR3 residues: CASSLGSASTDTQYF. In DNA form, the CDR3 reads TGTGCCAGCAGCTTAGGTAGCGCCAGCACAGATACGCAGTATTTT.

This clonotype was detected ten times or more. The chain is built from TRBV29-1 and TRBJ2-1, with 7 positions matching TRBD2. Germline V lookup: CDR1 SQVTM, CDR2 ANQGSEA. This CDR3 is built from 13 residues. Germline trimming cut 5 bases from V and 7 bases from J; bases unmatched to any gene: 8. CDR3 coding DNA: TGCAGCGTTCCCGGGAGGTCTGGGAATGAGCAGTTCTTC. It codes for CSVPGRSGNEQFF.

This clonotype was counted at least ten times. The chain uses TRBV2 and TRBJ2-7; weak D call: TRBD1 (5 bases). V was pared by 7 bases and J by 0 bases, with 7 bases between. Germline lookup yields CDR1 SNHLY and CDR2 FYNNEI. The length of the CDR3 is 12 residues. CDR3 DNA: TGTGCCAGCACAGACAGCTCCTACGAGCAGTACTTC. Its protein product is CASTDSSYEQYF.

This clonotype was found a few times. The rearrangement links TRBV7-3 to TRBJ1-6; D uncertain. From germline, CDR1 is SGHTA and CDR2 FQGTGA. The V end lost 1 base, the J end lost 9 bases, and 16 bases lay between the germline ends. The CDR3 extends over 16 amino acids. CDR3 residues: CASSLKSSDLGSPLHF. The CDR3 coding sequence is TGTGCCAGCAGCTTAAAATCGTCGGACTTAGGTTCACCCCTCCACTTT. The variable domain in full, with the rest retrieved from reference TRBV7-3 and TRBJ1-6, is GAGVSQTPSNKVTEKGKYVELRCDPISGHTALYWYRQSLGQGPEFLIYFQGTGAADDSGLPNDRFFAVRPEGSVSTLKIQRTERGDSAVYLCASSLKSSDLGSPLHFGNGTRLTVT.

This chain joins TRBV2 and TRBJ2-5; a possible D gene is TRBD1 (6 bases). The CDR3 spans 14 residues. V was clipped by 6 bases and J by 5 bases, with 16 bases between them. Germline V gives CDR1 SNHLY, CDR2 FYNNEI. The CDR3 nucleotides read TGTGCCAGCAGGGTAACACAGGGTTGGGAGACCCAGTACTTC. This gives the protein CASRVTQGWETQYF.

This clonotype has a count of ten or more. The J gene is TRBJ2-1, the V gene TRBV5-6; 9 bases align to TRBD1. The CDR3 is 14 residues long. Looked up from germline, CDR1 is SGHDT and CDR2 is YYEEEE. With V trimmed by 4 bases and J by 8 bases, 7 bases remained unmatched. The chain's CDR3 is CASSPGTGRHEQFF. As DNA, the CDR3 is TGTGCCAGCAGCCCCGGGACAGGGCGTCATGAGCAGTTCTTC. Complete variable domain (other parts from reference TRBV5-6 and TRBJ2-1): DAGVTQSPTHLIKTRGQQVTLRCSPKSGHDTVSWYQQALGQGPQFIFQYYEEEERQRGNFPDRFSGHQFPNYSSELNVNALLLGDSALYLCASSPGTGRHEQFFGPGTRLTVL.

This clonotype occurred many times. The V gene is TRBV6-1, the J gene TRBJ2-7; 9 bases map to TRBD1. Germline V gene lookup returns CDR1 MNHNS and CDR2 SASEGT. The CDR3 spans 15 residues. V lost 6 bases and J lost 5; bases outside the gene matches: 11. The CDR3 DNA is TGTGCCAGCAGAAATCCGGGACAGGGTTCCCACGAGCAGTACTTC. This gives the protein CASRNPGQGSHEQYF.

This clonotype is medium-sized (0.01 to 0.1%) in the sample. The chain is built from TRBV24-1 and TRBJ1-5, with 8 bases matching TRBD1. This CDR3 has 15 amino acids. J was trimmed by 6 bases and V by 4 bases; bases with no gene match: 7. From germline, CDR1 is KGHDR and CDR2 SFDVKD. CDR3 DNA sequence: TGTGCCACCAGTGACCCTGGACAGGGAAGTCAGCCCCAGCATTTT. Its translation is CATSDPGQGSQPQHF.